This T cell receptor (beta chain) was sequenced for a study of identical twins (dated by TCRdb to the mid-2010s). Concerning the study at large: TCR alpha and beta repertoires from monozygotic twins, unrelated adults of various ages and cord blood were deep-sequenced to test whether fetal clonotypes persist. Replicate twin experiments were performed at different times using different library preparation protocols to rule out contamination.

The paper's findings and limits, for the study overall: Out-of-frame TCR alpha sharing in monozygotic twins was systematically underestimated by recombination models, whereas sharing between unrelated individuals was in agreement with the recombination models. Fewer insertions were carried by abundant cord blood beta clonotypes; a weaker similar trend was observed in young adult naive repertoires, while no such trend was observed in memory repertoires. In beta out-of-frame sequences, excess twin sharing was weaker, because having fewer shared sequences lowered the signal-to-noise ratio. Invariant T cells such as MAIT and iNKT could partly confound zero-insertion analyses, though diverse VJ usage argued against this for most clonotypes. Compared with coincidental sharing between unrelated individuals, out-of-frame TCR alpha sequences shared between twins showed an excess of sequences with low generation probability. Because the same donors could not be followed over many years, the conclusions relied on cross-sectional statistical analysis.

Concerning this clonotype itself: Its specific antigen is unknown. Per-nucleotide qualities are absent, and no much larger clonotype sits a single base away.

Sequences KGHSH (CDR1) and LQKENI (CDR2) are obtained from the germline V gene. The CDR3 starts with the cysteine, ends with the phenylalanine, and has 15 residues. The only DNA kept is the CDR3, 45 bases in frame from the first base. The V and J ends are trimmed by 5 bases and 3 bases, leaving 15 bases between them. The method was 5' RACE. The sequencer listed for this sample is Illumina HiSeq 2000. A universal primer binding site was added through template switching, and the final cDNA carried a unique molecular identifier so that TCR cDNA molecules could be counted accurately. Specific primers in the conserved constant-segment region were used to synthesize first-strand cDNA for the TCR alpha and beta chains. To control for contamination, every cDNA library carried two barcodes: a SMART-Mk sample barcode plus Illumina barcodes. TruSeq adapter sequences, together with Illumina sample barcodes, were added in two successive PCR steps. The Illumina HiSeq platform was used with custom primers to sequence TCR alpha and beta cDNA libraries. The paper's data handling went like this. MiGEC processed the raw reads to extract unique molecular identifiers, while MiXCR was used to determine the CDR3 positions. Recombination models were inferred per individual with the repgenHMM and IGoR tools using an EM algorithm. Shared clonotypes were analyzed with the tcR package in R, and sharing was normalized by the product of cloneset sizes. To study raw recombination free of thymic and clonal selection effects, out-of-frame nonproductive sequences were analyzed. The public reads were reprocessed in TCRdb via fastp at Q25 and MiXCR, keeping in-frame beta chains. CDR3 protein sequences are deduplicated, and each keeps its most common genes and DNA. The V and J calls were not made by the authors but by TCRdb's processing. The table for this sample lists some 790,000 distinct CDR3 sequences; 15% to 20% of them were counted only once. The ten largest clones take up about 12% of the sample.

All donors were healthy Caucasians. The twin cohort comprised three pairs of female monozygotic twins, all aged about 18 to 29 years. Peripheral blood mononuclear cells were used as the source from which RNA for TCR libraries was isolated. These same data were also listed under a study on T cells expressing NK-cell markers. The other study reports the following: In sorted CD3+CD56+NKG2C+, CD3+CD56+NKG2C- and CD3+CD56-NKG2C+ T-cell subsets from several donors, TCR beta-chain repertoires were profiled. Among the eight sequenced donors, seven were HCMV-seropositive and one was HCMV-seronegative. In several experiments an anti-gammadeltaTCR antibody was added to restrict sorting to alphabetaTCR-expressing T cells. In roughly six donors, the dominant CD3+CD56+NKG2C+ clonotypes ranked among the top 10 CD8+ clonotypes, making up roughly 1.0-7.5% of CD8+ T cells. Those dominant clonotypes were again the most abundant among CD3+CD56-NKG2C+ cells in a few donors, at about 25-65%. Whether the expanded NKG2C-expressing T cell clones were specific for HCMV antigens was left unclear. The eight sequenced donors were randomly selected healthy volunteers, three men and five women. HCMV-specific IgG was detected in serum with a commercial ELISA kit to determine HCMV serostatus. For several donors, bulk peripheral blood T-cell repertoires were additionally sequenced from unsorted PBMC. MIGEC handled demultiplexing of the reads and grouping by UMI, while MiTCR was used to assemble and quantify clonotypes. To remove erroneous sequences, TCR cDNA sequences were retained only when supported by two or more reads. The tcR package was used for downstream repertoire analysis, and clonotypes were matched across fractions by CDR3 nucleotide sequence plus V segment. Antigen specificity was annotated against VDJdb with VDJmatch, allowing one amino acid substitution in CDR3.

Sequenced input: PBMCs. The chain is encoded by TRBV18 joined to TRBJ2-3; TRBD2 is perhaps the D gene, given 6 matching bases. This clonotype originated in a woman aged 18 to 35 in good health. The CDR3 sequence is CASSAWDFQTDTQYF. The DNA is as follows: TGTGCCAGCTCAGCCTGGGACTTCCAAACAGATACGCAGTATTTT.